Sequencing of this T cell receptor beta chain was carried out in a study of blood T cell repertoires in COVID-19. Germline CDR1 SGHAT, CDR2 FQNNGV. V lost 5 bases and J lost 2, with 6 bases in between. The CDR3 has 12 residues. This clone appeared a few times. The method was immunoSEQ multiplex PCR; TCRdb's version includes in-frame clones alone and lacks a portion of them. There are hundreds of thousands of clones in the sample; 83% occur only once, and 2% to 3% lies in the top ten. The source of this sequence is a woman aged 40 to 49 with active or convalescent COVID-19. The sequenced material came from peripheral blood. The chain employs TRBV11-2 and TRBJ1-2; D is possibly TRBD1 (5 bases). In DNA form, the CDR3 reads TGTGCCAGCAGCCGGGGGAACTATGGCTACACCTTC. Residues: CASSRGNYGYTF. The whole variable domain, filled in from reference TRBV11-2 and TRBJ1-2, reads EAGVAQSPRYKIIEKRQSVAFWCNPISGHATLYWYQQILGQGPKLLIQFQNNGVVDDSQLPKDRFSAERLKGVDSTLKIQPAKLEDSAVYLCASSRGNYGYTFGSGTRLTVV.